This T cell receptor beta chain appears in the sequencing data of a study of cytomegalovirus exposure and HLA in healthy donors. General study results and limits: A few CMV-associated chains were confirmed in vitro to be specific for CMV antigens. Most TCRs appeared rarely, but some public TCRs recurred in many donors.

For this clone: What it binds is unknown.

Use of 60 Vbeta and 13 Jbeta primers characterized the PCR. The method was immunoSEQ multiplex PCR; TCRdb's version includes in-frame clones alone and lacks a portion of them. This sample's clone table lists 150,000 or so clones. This CDR3 has 14 amino acids. Trimming removed 0 bases from V and 1 base from J, with 6 bases in between. Per germline, CDR1 SGHNT and CDR2 YENEEA. This TCR was sampled from a man aged 25-40 years in good health and CMV-seronegative. The sample consisted of PBMCs. The rearrangement joins TRBV11-3 to TRBJ1-1, with a tentative D call TRBD1 (5 bases). CDR3 sequence: CASSLEGGNTEAFF. CDR3 nucleotide sequence: TGTGCCAGCAGCTTAGAGGGGGGGAACACTGAAGCTTTCTTT.